A single T cell receptor beta chain is shown here with its context. RNA, at about 0.5 to 1 ug, was reverse transcribed with random hexamers. MiXCR, run by TCRdb on the immunoSEQ multiplex PCR reads, gives a single entry per CDR3 protein. The sample includes around 170,000 distinct CDR3 sequences, approximately 94% seen only once; the top ten take 0.075% to 0.1%. This record comes from a study of CD8 T cells in Susac syndrome. The length of the CDR3 is 19 residues. Germline-derived CDR1 and CDR2 are MGHRA and YSYEKL. V was clipped by 0 bases and J by 3 bases; unmatched bases: 11. The sequencing input was CD4+ T cells from PBMCs. The V call is TRBV4-1, the J call TRBJ1-5, with 10 bases identical to TRBD1. This clonotype was sampled from a human donor with Susac syndrome. The CDR3 here is CASSQEGNFGTGVNQPQHF. The CDR3 DNA is TGCGCCAGCAGCCAAGAGGGTAACTTCGGGACAGGGGTCAATCAGCCCCAGCATTTT.